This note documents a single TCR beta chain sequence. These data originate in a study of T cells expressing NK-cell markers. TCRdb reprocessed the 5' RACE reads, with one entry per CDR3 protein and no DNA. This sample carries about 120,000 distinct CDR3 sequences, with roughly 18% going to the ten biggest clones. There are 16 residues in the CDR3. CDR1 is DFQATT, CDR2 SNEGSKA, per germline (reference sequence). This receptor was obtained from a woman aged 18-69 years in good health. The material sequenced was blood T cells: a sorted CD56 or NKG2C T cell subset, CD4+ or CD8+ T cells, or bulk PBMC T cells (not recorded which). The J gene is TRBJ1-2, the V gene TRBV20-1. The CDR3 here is CSATGAISSYNYGYTF.